Listed below are T cell receptor beta chains from one sample, sequenced in a study of blood T cell repertoires in COVID-19. Data came from immunoSEQ multiplex PCR; TCRdb stores just in-frame clones and leaves some out. The data contain more than 35,000 clones, about nine tenths of them singletons. The source material was peripheral blood. All receptors derive from a woman aged 25 to 39 in a cohort sampled during active COVID-19. Each CDR3 is given with its conserved first and last residue. The D gene is left open where the match is weak. The size of a clone is reported for some rows only, either as once, few or many, or as a class for expanded clones.

- | - | 17 | TRBJ2-1 | TRBV27 | TGTGCCAGCAGTAGGGAAAAGTACGGGATAGCCTACAATGAGCAGTTCTTC | CASSREKYGIAYNEQFF
- | TRBD1 | 14 | TRBJ2-3 | TRBV6-5 | TGTGCCAGCAGTAAGCGCCAGGGGGCAGATACGCAGTATTTT | CASSKRQGADTQYF
- | - | 13 | TRBJ1-1 | TRBV28 | TGTGCCAGCAGTTTTCTGGCGAACACTGAAGCTTTCTTT | CASSFLANTEAFF
- | TRBD2 | 16 | TRBJ2-7 | TRBV6-5 | TGTGCCAGCAGTTACGAGGGAGCGGGAGGGCCGTACGAGCAGTACTTC | CASSYEGAGGPYEQYF
- | TRBD1 | 17 | TRBJ1-5 | TRBV10-3 | TGTGCCATCAGTCCGGGACAGGGAGGTTTGGGGGATCAGCCCCAGCATTTT | CAISPGQGGLGDQPQHF
few | - | 12 | TRBJ2-7 | TRBV7-2 | TGTGCCAGCAGCTTCTTCTCCTACGAGCAGTACTTC | CASSFFSYEQYF
- | - | 15 | TRBJ1-5 | TRBV19 | TGTGCCAGTACCGCTCCCGCGGTTAGCAATCAGCCCCAGCATTTT | CASTAPAVSNQPQHF
- | - | 16 | TRBJ1-1 | TRBV19 | TGTGCCAGTACACTTTCAGGGAAGGGTCTGAACACTGAAGCTTTCTTT | CASTLSGKGLNTEAFF
- | TRBD1 | 16 | TRBJ1-2 | TRBV10-3 | TGTGCCATCAGTGAGTCAGGGACAGGGAGGAACTATGGCTACACCTTC | CAISESGTGRNYGYTF
- | TRBD2 | 17 | TRBJ2-5 | TRBV5-5 | TGTGCCAGCACTTTACCGGGACTAGCGGGGAGCCAAGAGACCCAGTACTTC | CASTLPGLAGSQETQYF
- | - | 14 | TRBJ2-3 | TRBV24-1 | TGTGCCACCCAATTTGGGGCAGCCGGGGATACGCAGTATTTT | CATQFGAAGDTQYF
- | - | 15 | TRBJ2-1 | TRBV9 | TGTGCCAGCAGCGTAGCAATCGCGTCCTACAATGAGCAGTTCTTC | CASSVAIASYNEQFF
- | TRBD1 | 18 | TRBJ2-1 | TRBV6-6 | TGTGCCAGCAGTCCCCGTTCCGGGACAGGGCCATTCTACAATGAGCAGTTCTTC | CASSPRSGTGPFYNEQFF
- | TRBD1 | 20 | TRBJ2-2 | TRBV24-1 | TGTGCCACCAGTGATGCTCCGGGGGCAGGGGGCATGGTGATCACCGGGGAGCTGTTTTTT | CATSDAPGAGGMVITGELFF
- | - | 15 | TRBJ2-5 | TRBV7-2 | TGTGCCAGCAGCTTACAGGGGTGGCAGGTAGAGACCCAGTACTTC | CASSLQGWQVETQYF
- | - | 16 | TRBJ1-5 | TRBV18 | TGTGCCAGCTCACCACGGCAGTTTGATAGCAATCAGCCCCAGCATTTT | CASSPRQFDSNQPQHF
- | - | 15 | TRBJ2-5 | TRBV2 | TGTGCCGGTTCAGCCCTTCGCGGGCACCAAGAGACCCAGTACTTC | CAGSALRGHQETQYF
- | TRBD1 | 13 | TRBJ1-2 | TRBV5-1 | TGCGCCAGCAGCTGGGGACAGGGGGACGGCTACACCTTC | CASSWGQGDGYTF
once | TRBD1 | 14 | TRBJ1-2 | TRBV3-1/TRBV3-2 | TGTGCCAGCAGCCCCCCAGGACAGGGGAGCGGCTACACCTTC | CASSPPGQGSGYTF
- | TRBD2 | 16 | TRBJ2-3 | TRBV4-3 | TGCGCCAGCAGCCAGTTGACTAGCGGGAGAGCAGATACGCAGTATTTT | CASSQLTSGRADTQYF
- | - | 15 | TRBJ2-1 | TRBV24-1 | TGTGCCACCAGCCCCCAGGGAAGCTCCTACAATGAGCAGTTCTTC | CATSPQGSSYNEQFF
- | - | 13 | TRBJ1-5 | TRBV29-1 | TGCAGCGCCGGGCGGGGGGCTTCTCAGCCCCAGCATTTT | CSAGRGASQPQHF
- | TRBD2 | 17 | TRBJ2-5 | TRBV5-4 | TGTGCCAGCAGCCAGGGACTAGCGGAGTCCTACCAAGAGACCCAGTACTTC | CASSQGLAESYQETQYF
- | TRBD2 | 16 | TRBJ2-3 | TRBV18 | TGTGCCAGCTCACCACGACTAGCGGGGGGCGGAGATACGCAGTATTTT | CASSPRLAGGGDTQYF
once | - | 15 | TRBJ1-4 | TRBV7-3 | TGTGCCAGCAGCTTAAGTGGGAGAACTAATGAAAAACTGTTTTTT | CASSLSGRTNEKLFF
- | TRBD2 | 16 | TRBJ2-2 | TRBV2 | TGTGCCAGCAGTGAAGGGCTAGCGGCGAGTACCGGGGAGCTGTTTTTT | CASSEGLAASTGELFF
- | TRBD2 | 18 | TRBJ2-1 | TRBV4-2 | TGTGCCAGCAGCCAAGCGGGGACTAGCGGGATTGATTACAATGAGCAGTTCTTC | CASSQAGTSGIDYNEQFF
- | TRBD2 | 16 | TRBJ2-1 | TRBV9 | TGTGCCAGCAGCGATACCGGGACTACCCTTTACAATGAGCAGTTCTTC | CASSDTGTTLYNEQFF
- | TRBD1 | 12 | TRBJ1-2 | TRBV19 | TGTGCCAGTACGACAGGGGGGTTAAGCTACACCTTC | CASTTGGLSYTF
- | TRBD1 | 14 | TRBJ2-7 | TRBV3-1/TRBV3-2 | TGTGCCAGCAGCCAAGGACAGGGAGACTACGAGCAGTACTTC | CASSQGQGDYEQYF
- | - | 14 | TRBJ1-3 | TRBV19 | TGTGCCAGTAGGGGACAAAGCTCTGGAAACACCATATATTTT | CASRGQSSGNTIYF
- | TRBD2 | 14 | TRBJ2-1 | TRBV5-1 | TGCGCCAGCAGCTTGTCCGGGACTAGCGGTGAGCAGTTCTTC | CASSLSGTSGEQFF
once | - | 14 | TRBJ1-2 | TRBV5-4 | TGTGCCAGCAGCTTAGGGGGGGCGAGTTATGGCTACACCTTC | CASSLGGASYGYTF
- | - | 10 | TRBJ2-7 | TRBV1 | TGCACCAGCTCACCTAGGGAGCAGTACTTC | CTSSPREQYF
- | - | 11 | TRBJ2-2 | TRBV28 | TGTGCCAGCAGCCCCAGCGGGGAGCTGTTTTTT | CASSPSGELFF
- | - | 17 | TRBJ2-2 | TRBV24-1 | TGTGCCACCAGTGATTTGGGAAGGGGCTCGAACACCGGGGAGCTGTTTTTT | CATSDLGRGSNTGELFF
- | - | 14 | TRBJ1-6 | TRBV25-1 | TGTGCCAGCAGCCCGGGAGCGGGAAATTCACCCCTCCACTTT | CASSPGAGNSPLHF
- | - | 10 | TRBJ2-1 | TRBV6-5 | TGTGCCAGCAGCGTCTACGAGCAGTTCTTC | CASSVYEQFF
- | TRBD2 | 16 | TRBJ2-1 | TRBV9 | TGTGCCAGCAGCGTAGTTGCTGCGGGAGGGCCGCATGAGCAGTTCTTC | CASSVVAAGGPHEQFF
- | - | 13 | TRBJ1-1 | TRBV6-1 | TGTGCCAGCAGTGACGGCGGTAACACTGAAGCTTTCTTT | CASSDGGNTEAFF
- | TRBD2 | 16 | TRBJ2-1 | TRBV7-6 | TGTGCCAGCAGCCCCGAGGCGGCGGGAGGGCCCAATGAGCAGTTCTTC | CASSPEAAGGPNEQFF
- | - | 17 | TRBJ2-3 | TRBV5-1 | TGCGCCAGCAGCTTGCTCACGCTGTCCGGGGGCACAGATACGCAGTATTTT | CASSLLTLSGGTDTQYF
- | TRBD2 | 15 | TRBJ2-3 | TRBV19 | TGTGCCAGTAGTAGGGGGGCGACTAGCGTTGGTCCACAGTATTTT | CASSRGATSVGPQYF
- | TRBD1 | 12 | TRBJ1-1 | TRBV2 | TGTGCCAGCAGTCCCAGGGGGACTGAAGCTTTCTTT | CASSPRGTEAFF
- | TRBD1 | 16 | TRBJ2-7 | TRBV9 | TGTGCCAGCAGCCCACGCGACGGGACAGAGAACTACGAGCAGTACTTC | CASSPRDGTENYEQYF
- | - | 15 | TRBJ2-3 | TRBV5-1 | TGCGCCAGCAGCTTGGAAACAAGTAGCACAGATACGCAGTATTTT | CASSLETSSTDTQYF
- | TRBD1 | 15 | TRBJ1-6 | TRBV5-4 | TGTGCCAGCAGCTTGGCCGCAGGGGGCAATTCACCCCTCCACTTT | CASSLAAGGNSPLHF
- | TRBD1 | 15 | TRBJ2-3 | TRBV24-1 | TGTGCCACCAGAGCCGGGACAGGGGGTACAGATACGCAGTATTTT | CATRAGTGGTDTQYF
- | - | 15 | TRBJ2-2 | TRBV7-9 | TGTGCCAGCAGCACGTTACAGGGATATACCGGGGAGCTGTTTTTT | CASSTLQGYTGELFF
- | TRBD1 | 14 | TRBJ1-2 | TRBV19 | TGTGCCAGTAGTAACGGACAGGGGGCCTATGGCTACACCTTC | CASSNGQGAYGYTF
- | - | 14 | TRBJ1-1 | TRBV5-1 | TGCGCCAGCAGCTTGACTCGGGAGCGCACTGAAGCTTTCTTT | CASSLTRERTEAFF
- | TRBD2 | 15 | TRBJ2-1 | TRBV2 | TGTGCCAGCACCCCCCGGCTAGCGGGATACGATGAGCAGTTCTTC | CASTPRLAGYDEQFF
- | TRBD1 | 14 | TRBJ2-7 | TRBV28 | TGTGCCAGCAGTTTGGACAGGGGGGTGTACGAGCAGTACTTC | CASSLDRGVYEQYF
- | - | 15 | TRBJ2-3 | TRBV18 | TGTGCCAGCTCACCAATCTCCAGGGCAACAGATACGCAGTATTTT | CASSPISRATDTQYF
- | TRBD2 | 14 | TRBJ2-3 | TRBV19 | TGTGCCAGTAGTGTAAGCGGGAGCTCAGATACGCAGTATTTT | CASSVSGSSDTQYF